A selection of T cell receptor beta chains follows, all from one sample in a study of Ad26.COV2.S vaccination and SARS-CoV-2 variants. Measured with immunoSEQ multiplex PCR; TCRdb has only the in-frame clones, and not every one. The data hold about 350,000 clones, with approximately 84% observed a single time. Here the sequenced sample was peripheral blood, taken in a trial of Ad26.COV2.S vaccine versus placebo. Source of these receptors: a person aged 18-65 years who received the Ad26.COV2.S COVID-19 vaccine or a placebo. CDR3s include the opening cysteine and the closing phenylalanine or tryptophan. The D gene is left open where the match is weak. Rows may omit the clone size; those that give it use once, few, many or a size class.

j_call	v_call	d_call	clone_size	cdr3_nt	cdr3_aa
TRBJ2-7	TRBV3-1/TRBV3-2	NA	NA	TGTGCCAGCAGCCCCGTCCTTAGCCCCTACGAGCAGTACTTC	CASSPVLSPYEQYF
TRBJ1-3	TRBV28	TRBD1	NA	TGTGCCAGCAGCCTTGACAGGGGGTTGTTTGACACCATATATTTT	CASSLDRGLFDTIYF
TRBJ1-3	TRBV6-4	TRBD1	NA	TGTGCCAGCAGTGACCCGGGACAGGGGAAACTTGGAAACACCATATATTTT	CASSDPGQGKLGNTIYF
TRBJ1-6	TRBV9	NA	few	TGTGCCAGCAGCGATCGGGGGCCCAATTCACCCCTCCACTTT	CASSDRGPNSPLHF
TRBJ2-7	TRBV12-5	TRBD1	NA	TGTGCTAGTGCCAGAACCGGGACAGCCTACGAGCAGTACTTC	CASARTGTAYEQYF
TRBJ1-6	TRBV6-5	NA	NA	TGTGCCAGCAGTTACTGGGCAGGACAAAATTCACCCCTCCACTTT	CASSYWAGQNSPLHF
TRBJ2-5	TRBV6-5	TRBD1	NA	TGTGCCAGCAGGACCGGGACAGGGGTTGAGACCCAGTACTTC	CASRTGTGVETQYF
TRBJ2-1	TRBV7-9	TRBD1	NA	TGTGCCAGCAGCGCCGGGACAGGGGCATACAATGAGCAGTTCTTC	CASSAGTGAYNEQFF
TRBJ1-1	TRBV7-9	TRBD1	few	TGTGCCAGCAGCTTTGTGACCTCAGGGGGTTACGCTTTCTTT	CASSFVTSGGYAFF
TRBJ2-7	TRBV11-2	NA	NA	TGTGCCAGCAGCTTATCTTATCGGGGCTACGAGCAGTACTTC	CASSLSYRGYEQYF
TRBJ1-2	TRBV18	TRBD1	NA	TGTGCCAGCTCACCAAATTATTTCCCCGGGAGGACAGGGACTAACTATGGCTACACCTTC	CASSPNYFPGRTGTNYGYTF
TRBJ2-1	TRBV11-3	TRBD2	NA	TGTGCCAGCAGCCGGGGGGGAGCGGAGGTAGAGAGCTCCTACAATGAGCAGTTCTTC	CASSRGGAEVESSYNEQFF
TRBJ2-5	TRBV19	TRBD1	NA	TGTGCCAGTAGTCGACGCGGGACAGGCCAAGAGACCCAGTACTTC	CASSRRGTGQETQYF
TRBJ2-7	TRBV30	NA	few	TGTGCCTGGAATCACGGGGGGCCAGGCGAGCAGTACTTC	CAWNHGGPGEQYF
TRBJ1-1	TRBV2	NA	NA	TGTGCCAGCAGTGGGGCAGGAAACACTGAAGCTTTCTTT	CASSGAGNTEAFF
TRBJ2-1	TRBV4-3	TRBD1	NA	TGCGCCAGCAGCCAGGCTGGACAGGGGACCGATGAGCAGTTCTTC	CASSQAGQGTDEQFF
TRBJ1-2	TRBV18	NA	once	TGTGCCAGCTCACCACCTGACAACCCTAACTATGGCTACACCTTC	CASSPPDNPNYGYTF
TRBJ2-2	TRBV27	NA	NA	TGTGCCACCGCGGGACAACTGAACACCGGGGAGCTGTTTTTT	CATAGQLNTGELFF
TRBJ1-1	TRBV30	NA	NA	TGTGCCTCGCGGCCATCAGCTGAAGCTTTCTTT	CASRPSAEAFF
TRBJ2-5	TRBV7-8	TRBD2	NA	TGTGCCAGCAGCCCGGGAGAGGGACTAGCGGGGGGCGGCGAGACCCAGTACTTC	CASSPGEGLAGGGETQYF
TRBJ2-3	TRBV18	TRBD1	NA	TGTGCCAGCTCACCAGACAGGGTTGCAGATACGCAGTATTTT	CASSPDRVADTQYF
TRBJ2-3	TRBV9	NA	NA	TGTGCCAGCAGCGTATTCGGGGCAACAGATACGCAGTATTTT	CASSVFGATDTQYF
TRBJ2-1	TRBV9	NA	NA	TGTGCCAGCAGTCCTCCCAGGGGCAGGGGTCCGCTCGAGCAGTTCTTC	CASSPPRGRGPLEQFF
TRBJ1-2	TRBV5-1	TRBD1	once	TGCGCCAGCAGCTTGTTTTCAGAAACCGGGACAGGGGGCCGTGTTGGCTACACCTTC	CASSLFSETGTGGRVGYTF
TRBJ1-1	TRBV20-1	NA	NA	TGCGGCGGGGGGGAGTACACTGAAGCTTTCTTT	CGGGEYTEAFF
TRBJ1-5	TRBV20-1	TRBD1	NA	TGCAGTGCTAGTGGGACAGGGTCCCCCCGTGGTCAGCCCCAGCATTTT	CSASGTGSPRGQPQHF
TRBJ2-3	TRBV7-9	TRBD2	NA	TGTGCCAGCAGCTCTGGACTAGCGGGATTAACAGATACGCAGTATTTT	CASSSGLAGLTDTQYF
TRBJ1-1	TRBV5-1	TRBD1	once	TGCGCCAGCAGCTTGCAGGACAGGGGGAACACTGAAGCTTTCTTT	CASSLQDRGNTEAFF
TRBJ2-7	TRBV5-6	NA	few	TGTGCCAGCAGCCGCACCTCCGGCTACGAGCAGTACTTC	CASSRTSGYEQYF
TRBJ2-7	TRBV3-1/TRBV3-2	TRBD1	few	TGTGCCACCAAGGGACAGGGGGTTTACGAGCAGTACTTC	CATKGQGVYEQYF
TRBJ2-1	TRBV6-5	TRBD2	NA	TGTGCCAGCAAGTCTAGCGGGAGAGGAAATGAGCAGTTCTTC	CASKSSGRGNEQFF
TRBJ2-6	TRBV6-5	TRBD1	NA	TGTGCCAGCAGTGACTCAGGGGGTGGGGCCAACGTCCTGACTTTC	CASSDSGGGANVLTF
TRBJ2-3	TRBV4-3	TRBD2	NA	TGCGCCAGCAGCCAAGGGACCCGGGGGGACACAGATACGCAGTATTTT	CASSQGTRGDTDTQYF
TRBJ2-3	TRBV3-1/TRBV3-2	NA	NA	TGTGCCAGCAGCCCGAGCGCAAGCACAGATACGCAGTATTTT	CASSPSASTDTQYF
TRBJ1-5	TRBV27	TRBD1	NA	TGTGCCAGCAGTTTATACAGGGGCTACAATCAGCCCCAGCATTTT	CASSLYRGYNQPQHF
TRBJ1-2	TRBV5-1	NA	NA	TGCGCCAGCAGCTTGGGGTGGAACTATGGCTACACCTTC	CASSLGWNYGYTF